These T cell receptor beta chains were read from a single sample in a study of blood T cell repertoires in COVID-19. The method was immunoSEQ multiplex PCR; TCRdb's version includes in-frame clones alone and lacks a portion of them. The data show roughly 55,000 clones, roughly 80% seen once. Sequencing was carried out using peripheral blood. These receptors were obtained from a man in his sixties with acute or convalescent COVID-19. Each CDR3 is given with its conserved first and last residue. Some rows have no size entry. The others give once, few or many, or a class for an expanded clone.

clone size: once
V gene: TRBV7-8
J gene: TRBJ1-2
CDR3 protein: CASSLGAGDYGYTF

clone size: medium-sized
V gene: TRBV19
J gene: TRBJ2-3
CDR3 protein: CASSISGTGGPLDTQYF

clone size: .
V gene: TRBV6-5
J gene: TRBJ1-1
CDR3 protein: CASSNGDRGDTEAFF

clone size: .
V gene: TRBV15
J gene: TRBJ2-1
CDR3 protein: CATSRDGGAYNEQFF

clone size: once
V gene: TRBV5-1
J gene: TRBJ2-5
CDR3 protein: CASSLFTSGETQYF

clone size: .
V gene: TRBV24-1
J gene: TRBJ2-5
CDR3 protein: CATRGPRGQETQYF

clone size: .
V gene: TRBV15
J gene: TRBJ2-1
CDR3 protein: CATSHRTTYEQFF

clone size: .
V gene: TRBV2
J gene: TRBJ2-7
CDR3 protein: CAIGAGYLYEQYF

clone size: .
V gene: TRBV5-1
J gene: TRBJ2-2
CDR3 protein: CASSLEVQGPNTGELFF

clone size: .
V gene: TRBV19
J gene: TRBJ1-1
CDR3 protein: CASRGDTEAFF

clone size: .
V gene: TRBV9
J gene: TRBJ1-3
CDR3 protein: CASSLNGPGNTIYF

clone size: .
V gene: TRBV2
J gene: TRBJ1-5
CDR3 protein: CASSLGGSNQPQHF

clone size: .
V gene: TRBV19
J gene: TRBJ1-6
CDR3 protein: CASSAGRPNSPLHF

clone size: .
V gene: TRBV4-2
J gene: TRBJ2-7
CDR3 protein: CASSPKISTSGESYEQYF

clone size: .
V gene: TRBV7-9
J gene: TRBJ1-6
CDR3 protein: CASTQPGRWNSPLHF

clone size: few
V gene: TRBV2
J gene: TRBJ1-2
CDR3 protein: CASIPPFTVLHGYTF

clone size: .
V gene: TRBV24-1
J gene: TRBJ1-1
CDR3 protein: CAISRGGRSEAFF

clone size: .
V gene: TRBV7-3
J gene: TRBJ2-6
CDR3 protein: CASSPGGWLSGANVLTF

clone size: .
V gene: TRBV19
J gene: TRBJ1-3
CDR3 protein: CASSTGSSGNTIYF

clone size: .
V gene: TRBV12-3/TRBV12-4
J gene: TRBJ2-5
CDR3 protein: CASSQASGRAQYF

clone size: .
V gene: TRBV21-1
J gene: TRBJ2-3
CDR3 protein: CASIEGPGGQAEGQADTQYF